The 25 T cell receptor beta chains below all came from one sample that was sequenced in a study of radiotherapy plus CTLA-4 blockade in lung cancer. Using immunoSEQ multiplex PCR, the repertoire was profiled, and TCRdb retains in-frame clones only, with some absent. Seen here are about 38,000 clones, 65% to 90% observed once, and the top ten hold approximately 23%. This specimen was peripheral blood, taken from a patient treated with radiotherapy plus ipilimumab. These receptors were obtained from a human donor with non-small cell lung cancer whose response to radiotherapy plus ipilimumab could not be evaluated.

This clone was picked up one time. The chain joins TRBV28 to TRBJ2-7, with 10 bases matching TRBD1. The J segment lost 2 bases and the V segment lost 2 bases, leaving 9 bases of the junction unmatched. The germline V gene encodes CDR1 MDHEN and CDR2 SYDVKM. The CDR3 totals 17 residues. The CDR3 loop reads CASSLGERGQGAYEQYF. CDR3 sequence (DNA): TGTGCCAGCAGTTTAGGGGAACGTGGACAGGGGGCCTACGAGCAGTACTTC.

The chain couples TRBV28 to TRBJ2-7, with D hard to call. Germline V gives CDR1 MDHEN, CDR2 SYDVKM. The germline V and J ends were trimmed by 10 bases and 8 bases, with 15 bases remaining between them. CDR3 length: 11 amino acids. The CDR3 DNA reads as TGTGCCACCGCCTCTCAGTACAAGCAGTACTTC. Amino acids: CATASQYKQYF.

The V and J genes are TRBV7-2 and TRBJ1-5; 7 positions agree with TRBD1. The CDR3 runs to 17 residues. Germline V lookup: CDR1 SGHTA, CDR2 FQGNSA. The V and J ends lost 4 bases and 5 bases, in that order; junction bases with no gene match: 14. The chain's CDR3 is CASSSRRVGGGHQPQHF. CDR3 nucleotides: TGTGCCAGCAGCTCCCGACGGGTAGGAGGGGGCCATCAGCCCCAGCATTTT.

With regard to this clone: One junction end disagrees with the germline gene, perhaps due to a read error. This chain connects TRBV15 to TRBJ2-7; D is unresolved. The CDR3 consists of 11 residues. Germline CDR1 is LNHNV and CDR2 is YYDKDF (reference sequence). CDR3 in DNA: TGTGCCACCAGCGGAGACACGGGGCAGTACTTC. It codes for CATSGDTGQYF.

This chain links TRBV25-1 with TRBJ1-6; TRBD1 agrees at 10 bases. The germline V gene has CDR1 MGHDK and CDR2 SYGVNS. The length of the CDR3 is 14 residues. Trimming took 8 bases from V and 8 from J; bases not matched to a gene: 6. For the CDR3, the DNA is TGTGCCAGCTCGGACAGGGGGTATCATTCACCCCTCCACTTT. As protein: CASSDRGYHSPLHF.

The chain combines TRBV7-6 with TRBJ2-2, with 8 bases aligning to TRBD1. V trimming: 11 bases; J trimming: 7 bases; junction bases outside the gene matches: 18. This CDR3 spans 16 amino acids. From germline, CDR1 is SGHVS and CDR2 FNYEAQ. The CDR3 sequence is CAGVGTGRQGSGELFF. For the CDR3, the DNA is TGTGCCGGGGTGGGGACAGGCCGTCAAGGGAGCGGGGAGCTGTTTTTT.

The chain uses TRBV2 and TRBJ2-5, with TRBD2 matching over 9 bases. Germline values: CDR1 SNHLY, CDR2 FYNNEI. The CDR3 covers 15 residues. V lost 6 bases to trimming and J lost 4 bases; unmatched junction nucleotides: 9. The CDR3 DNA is TGTGCCAGCAGCGAGACTAGCGGAGAGGGAGAGACCCAGTACTTC. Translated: CASSETSGEGETQYF.

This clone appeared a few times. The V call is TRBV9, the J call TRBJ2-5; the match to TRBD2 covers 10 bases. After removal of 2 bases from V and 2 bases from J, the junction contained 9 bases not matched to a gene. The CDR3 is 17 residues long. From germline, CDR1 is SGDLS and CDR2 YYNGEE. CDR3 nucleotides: TGTGCCAGCAGCGTGGATACCGGGACTAGCGATCAAGAGACCCAGTACTTC. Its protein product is CASSVDTGTSDQETQYF. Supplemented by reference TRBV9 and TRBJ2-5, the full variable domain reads DSGVTQTPKHLITATGQRVTLRCSPRSGDLSVYWYQQSLDQGLQFLIQYYNGEERAKGNILERFSAQQFPDLHSELNLSSLELGDSALYFCASSVDTGTSDQETQYFGPGTRLLVL.

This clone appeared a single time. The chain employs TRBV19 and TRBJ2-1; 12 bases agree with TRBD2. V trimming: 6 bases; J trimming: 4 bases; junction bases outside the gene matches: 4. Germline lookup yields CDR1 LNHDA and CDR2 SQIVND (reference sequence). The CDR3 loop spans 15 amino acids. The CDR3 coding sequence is TGTGCCAGTAGCCCGACTAGCGGGAGTTACAATGAGCAGTTCTTC. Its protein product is CASSPTSGSYNEQFF.

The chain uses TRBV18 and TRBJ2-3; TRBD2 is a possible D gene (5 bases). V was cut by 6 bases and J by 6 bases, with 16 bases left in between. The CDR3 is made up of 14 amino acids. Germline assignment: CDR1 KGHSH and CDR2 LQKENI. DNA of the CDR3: TGTGCCAGCTCCCCTCGCCCGGAGGCGGATACGCAGTATTTT. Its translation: CASSPRPEADTQYF.

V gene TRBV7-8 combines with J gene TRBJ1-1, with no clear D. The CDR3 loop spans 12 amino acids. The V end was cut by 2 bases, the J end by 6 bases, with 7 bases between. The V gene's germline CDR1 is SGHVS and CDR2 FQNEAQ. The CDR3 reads CASSLRGAEAFF. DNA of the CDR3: TGTGCCAGCAGCTTACGGGGAGCTGAAGCTTTCTTT.

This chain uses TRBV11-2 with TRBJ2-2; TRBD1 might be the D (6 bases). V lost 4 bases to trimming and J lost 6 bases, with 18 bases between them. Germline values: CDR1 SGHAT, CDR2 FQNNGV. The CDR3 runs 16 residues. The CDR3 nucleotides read TGTGCCAGCAGCTCCCGGGGCTTGAAGGGGGCCGGGGAGCTGTTTTTT. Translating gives CASSSRGLKGAGELFF.

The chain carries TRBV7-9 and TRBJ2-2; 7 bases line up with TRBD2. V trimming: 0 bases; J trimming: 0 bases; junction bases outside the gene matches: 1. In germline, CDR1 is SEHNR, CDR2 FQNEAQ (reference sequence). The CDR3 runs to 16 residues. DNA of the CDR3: TGTGCCAGCAGCTTAGCCGCGGGAGCGAACACCGGGGAGCTGTTTTTT. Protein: CASSLAAGANTGELFF.

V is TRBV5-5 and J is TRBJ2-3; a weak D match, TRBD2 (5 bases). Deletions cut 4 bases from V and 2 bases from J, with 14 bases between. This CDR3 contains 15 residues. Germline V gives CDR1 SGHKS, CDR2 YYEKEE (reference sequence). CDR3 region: CASSTTSGFTDTQYF. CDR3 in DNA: TGTGCCAGCAGCACTACTAGTGGGTTCACAGATACGCAGTATTTT.

Written as DNA, the CDR3 is TGTGCCAGCAGCTTTAACGGCTACGAGCAGTACTTC. The encoded protein is CASSFNGYEQYF. The V gene is TRBV5-4, the J gene TRBJ2-7; D gene unclear. This CDR3 has 12 residues. Trimming removed 2 bases at V and 3 bases at J, with 6 bases between. The germline gives CDR1 SGHNT, CDR2 YYREEE (reference sequence).

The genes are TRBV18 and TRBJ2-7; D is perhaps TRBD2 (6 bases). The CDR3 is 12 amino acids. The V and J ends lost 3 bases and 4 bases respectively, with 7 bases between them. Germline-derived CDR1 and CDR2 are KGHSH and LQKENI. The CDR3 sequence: CASSPRGYEQYF. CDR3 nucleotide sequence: TGTGCCAGCTCACCTCGGGGGTACGAGCAGTACTTC.

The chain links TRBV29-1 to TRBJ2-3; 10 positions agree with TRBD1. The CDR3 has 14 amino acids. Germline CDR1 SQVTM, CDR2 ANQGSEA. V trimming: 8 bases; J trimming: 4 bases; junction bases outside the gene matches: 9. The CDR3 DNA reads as TGCAGCTCCCAGACAGGGGGCGGTTCAGATACGCAGTATTTT. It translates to CSSQTGGGSDTQYF.

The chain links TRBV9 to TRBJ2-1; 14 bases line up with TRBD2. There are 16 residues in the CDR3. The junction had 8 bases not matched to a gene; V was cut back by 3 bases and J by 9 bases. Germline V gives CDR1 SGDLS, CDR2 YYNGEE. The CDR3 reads CASSAPGLAGVAEQFF. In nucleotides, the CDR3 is TGTGCCAGCAGCGCACCGGGACTAGCGGGAGTAGCTGAGCAGTTCTTC.

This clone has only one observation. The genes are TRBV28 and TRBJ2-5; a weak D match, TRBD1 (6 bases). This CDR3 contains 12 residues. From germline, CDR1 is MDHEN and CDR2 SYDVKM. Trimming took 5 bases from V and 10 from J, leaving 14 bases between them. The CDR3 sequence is CASSVTGLDQYF. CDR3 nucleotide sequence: TGTGCCAGCAGTGTTACAGGGTTAGACCAGTACTTC.

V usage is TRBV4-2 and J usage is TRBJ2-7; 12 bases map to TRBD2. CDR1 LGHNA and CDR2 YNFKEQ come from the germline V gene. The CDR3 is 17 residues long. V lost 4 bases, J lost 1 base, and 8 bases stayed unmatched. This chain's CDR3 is CASSPEPTSGSSYEQYF. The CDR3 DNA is TGTGCCAGCAGCCCAGAACCGACTAGCGGGAGTTCCTACGAGCAGTACTTC.

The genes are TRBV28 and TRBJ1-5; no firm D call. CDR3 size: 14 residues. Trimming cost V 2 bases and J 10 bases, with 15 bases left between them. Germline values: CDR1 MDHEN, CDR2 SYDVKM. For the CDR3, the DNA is TGTGCCAGCAGTTTAGGAGGCAACTACCGACCCCAGCATTTT. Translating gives CASSLGGNYRPQHF. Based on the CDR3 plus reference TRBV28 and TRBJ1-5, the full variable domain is DVKVTQSSRYLVKRTGEKVFLECVQDMDHENMFWYRQDPGLGLRLIYFSYDVKMKEKGDIPEGYSVSREKKERFSLILESASTNQTSMYLCASSLGGNYRPQHFGDGTRLSIL.

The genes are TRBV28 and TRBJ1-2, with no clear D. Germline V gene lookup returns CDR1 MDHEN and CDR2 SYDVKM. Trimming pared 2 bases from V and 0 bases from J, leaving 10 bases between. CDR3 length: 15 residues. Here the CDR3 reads CASSLARASNYGYTF. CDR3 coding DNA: TGTGCCAGCAGTTTAGCGCGAGCGTCTAACTATGGCTACACCTTC.

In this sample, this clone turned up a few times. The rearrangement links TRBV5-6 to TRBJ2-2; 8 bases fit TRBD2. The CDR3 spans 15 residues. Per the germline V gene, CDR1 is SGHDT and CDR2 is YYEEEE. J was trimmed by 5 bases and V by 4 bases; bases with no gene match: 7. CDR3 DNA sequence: TGTGCCAGCAGCATTAGCGGGGTGGTAACCGGGGAGCTGTTTTTT. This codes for CASSISGVVTGELFF.

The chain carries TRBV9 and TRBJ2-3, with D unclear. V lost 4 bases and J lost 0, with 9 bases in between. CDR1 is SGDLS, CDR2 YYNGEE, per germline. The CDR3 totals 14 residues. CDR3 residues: CASSRGFSTDTQYF. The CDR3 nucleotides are TGTGCCAGCAGCCGAGGCTTCAGCACAGATACGCAGTATTTT.

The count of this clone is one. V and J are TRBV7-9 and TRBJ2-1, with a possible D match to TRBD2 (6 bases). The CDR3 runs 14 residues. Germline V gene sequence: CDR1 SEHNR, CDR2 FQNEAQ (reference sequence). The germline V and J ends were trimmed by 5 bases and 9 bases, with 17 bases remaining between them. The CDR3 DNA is TGTGCCAGCAGCGCGGGGAGCGGGTTTAGTGAGCAGTTCTTC. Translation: CASSAGSGFSEQFF.